This is a list of T cell receptor beta chains from one sample in a study of shared clonotypes between healthy human individuals. The method was immunoSEQ multiplex PCR; TCRdb's version includes in-frame clones alone and lacks a portion of them. The sample yields about 380,000 clones, about 97% seen once. Material for sequencing was memory CD8+ T cells sorted from blood. The origin of the receptors is a man aged 25 to 40 in good health. Both conserved end residues are part of each CDR3. The D gene is left open where the match is weak. Not every row has a clone size; where given, it reads once, few, many or a size class.

TRBJ2-7,NA,TRBD1,TRBV28,15,TGTGCCAGCAGTCCAACTTGGACAGGGGGCTACGAGCAGTACTTC,CASSPTWTGGYEQYF
TRBJ2-2,NA,NA,TRBV30,13,TGTGCCTGGAGCCTTACAAACACCGGGGAGCTGTTTTTT,CAWSLTNTGELFF
TRBJ2-2,NA,NA,TRBV11-2,13,TGTGCCAGCAGCTTAGATCTCACCGGGGAGCTGTTTTTT,CASSLDLTGELFF
TRBJ2-6,NA,TRBD1,TRBV2,16,TGTGCCAGGGGACAGGGGGCCTCATCCGGGGCCAACGTCCTGACTTTC,CARGQGASSGANVLTF
TRBJ2-2,NA,TRBD2,TRBV9,17,TGTGCCAGCAGCGTAGTGAACGGGAGGGCCGGCACCGGGGAGCTGTTTTTT,CASSVVNGRAGTGELFF
TRBJ1-6,NA,TRBD1,TRBV10-2,14,TGCGCCAGCAGCGTGGACAGGGGGCGATCACCCCTCCACTTT,CASSVDRGRSPLHF
TRBJ2-1,NA,NA,TRBV5-1,11,TGCGCCAGTAACTCCTACAATGAGCAGTTCTTC,CASNSYNEQFF
TRBJ2-2,NA,NA,TRBV5-4,13,TGTGCCAGCAGCCAAACAAACACCGGGGAGCTGTTTTTT,CASSQTNTGELFF
TRBJ2-1,NA,NA,TRBV15,15,TGTGCCACCAGCAGCGCAGGGCCGCCTTACAATGAGCAGTTCTTC,CATSSAGPPYNEQFF
TRBJ2-7,NA,TRBD2,TRBV5-1,14,TGCGCCAGCAGCCCGGGCGGGAGTTTCTACGAGCAGTACTTC,CASSPGGSFYEQYF
TRBJ2-1,NA,TRBD2,TRBV4-2,17,TGTGCCAGCAGCCAGGGAAGACTAGCGGGAGGGGAAGATGAGCAGTTCTTC,CASSQGRLAGGEDEQFF
TRBJ1-2,NA,NA,TRBV6-6,15,TGTGCCAGCAGTTACCCCGAGGGAAGGGACTATGGCTACACCTTC,CASSYPEGRDYGYTF
TRBJ1-2,NA,TRBD1,TRBV30,12,TGTGCCTGGAGTGAGGGGGCGTATGGCTACACCTTC,CAWSEGAYGYTF
TRBJ2-6,NA,NA,TRBV18,15,TGTGCCAGCTCACCACCAGGGGCTGGGGCCAACGTCCTGACTTTC,CASSPPGAGANVLTF
TRBJ1-5,NA,NA,TRBV6-6,16,TGTGCCAGCAGTTACGGACGGATTTATAGCAATCAGCCCCAGCATTTT,CASSYGRIYSNQPQHF
TRBJ2-3,NA,TRBD1,TRBV11-1,15,TGTGCCAGCAGCTTCAACGACAGGGACACAGATACGCAGTATTTT,CASSFNDRDTDTQYF
TRBJ1-2,NA,NA,TRBV4-1,18,TGCGCCAGCAGCCAAGACCCCCCGTCGCTGGGGAGAAACTATGGCTACACCTTC,CASSQDPPSLGRNYGYTF
TRBJ2-5,NA,NA,TRBV7-9,14,TGTGCCAGCAGAGGGGGACGTAATATTGAGACCCAGTACTTC,CASRGGRNIETQYF
TRBJ1-3,NA,TRBD1,TRBV19,15,TGTGCCAGTGAGGGGCAGGGGGCAACTGGAAACACCATATATTTT,CASEGQGATGNTIYF
TRBJ2-7,NA,NA,TRBV21-1,10,TGTGCCAGCAGCAAGAGGTATCCCTTGTTC,CASSKRYPLF
TRBJ2-7,NA,NA,TRBV28,11,TGTGCCAGCAGTGTTGAGGAGGAGCAGTACTTC,CASSVEEEQYF
TRBJ2-7,NA,TRBD1,TRBV28,14,TGTGCCAGCAGTTTACAGGGGGCCTCCTACGAGCAGTACTTC,CASSLQGASYEQYF
TRBJ2-2,NA,TRBD2,TRBV19,17,TGTGCCAGTAGTGGAGCAGCGGGAGTATACCTCACCGGGGAGCTGTTTTTT,CASSGAAGVYLTGELFF
TRBJ1-1,few,NA,TRBV6-5,14,TGTGCCAGCAGTTCGTGGGGCCTGAACACTGAAGCTTTCTTT,CASSSWGLNTEAFF
TRBJ2-1,NA,TRBD2,TRBV6-5,15,TGTGCCAGCAGTTACTCCGGGACTAGCTACAATGAGCAGTTCTTC,CASSYSGTSYNEQFF
TRBJ2-5,NA,NA,TRBV5-1,12,TGCGCCAGCAGCGTAGGGCAAGAGACCCAGTACTTC,CASSVGQETQYF
TRBJ2-1,NA,TRBD2,TRBV28,13,TGTGCCAGCAGCCCCAGGACTAGCGGGAGTTTGTTCTTC,CASSPRTSGSLFF
TRBJ2-7,NA,NA,TRBV29-1,13,TGCAGCGTTGGTCTAGCAATCCCTCGGGAGCAGTACTTC,CSVGLAIPREQYF
TRBJ2-2,NA,TRBD1,TRBV19,15,TGTGCCAGTAGTATTAGGGGGCAAAACACCGGGGAGCTGTTTTTT,CASSIRGQNTGELFF
TRBJ2-1,NA,TRBD2,TRBV14,16,TGTGCCAGCAGCCCATATAGCGGGGTGTCCTACAATGAGCAGTTCTTC,CASSPYSGVSYNEQFF
TRBJ1-3,few,TRBD1,TRBV7-9,15,TGTGCCAGCAGCTCCCGGGACAGCTCTGGAAACACCATATATTTT,CASSSRDSSGNTIYF
TRBJ2-7,NA,NA,TRBV28,15,TGTGCCAGCAGTTCCGCGGCAGCAGGAATCAACGAGCAGTACTTC,CASSSAAAGINEQYF
TRBJ2-2,NA,NA,TRBV6-6,15,TGTGCCAGCAGTTACTCAGGGACTAACACCGGGGAGCTGTTTTTT,CASSYSGTNTGELFF
TRBJ2-1,NA,TRBD2,TRBV29-1,13,TGCAGCGAAACTAGCGGGAGCTACAATGAGCAGTTCTTC,CSETSGSYNEQFF
TRBJ2-1,NA,TRBD2,TRBV10-3,14,TGTGCCATCAGTGAGACTAGCGAGTACAATGAGCAGTTCTTC,CAISETSEYNEQFF
TRBJ1-4,NA,TRBD1,TRBV19,15,TGTGCCAGTAGGACAAGACAGGGGAGAAATGAAAAACTGTTTTTT,CASRTRQGRNEKLFF
TRBJ2-2,NA,TRBD1,TRBV9,15,TGTGCCAGCAGCGTGGCACAGGGGCTCACCGGGGAGCTGTTTTTT,CASSVAQGLTGELFF
TRBJ1-5,once,TRBD1,TRBV6-5,14,TGTGCCAGCAGTTTCGACAGGGCCGGGCAGCCCCAGCATTTT,CASSFDRAGQPQHF
TRBJ2-5,NA,TRBD2,TRBV7-9,15,TGTGCCAGCAGCCCCGGAACTAGCGGACAGGAGACCCAGTACTTC,CASSPGTSGQETQYF
TRBJ2-2,NA,TRBD2,TRBV5-1,15,TGCGCCAGCAGCTTGACTAGCGGTAACACCGGGGAGCTGTTTTTT,CASSLTSGNTGELFF
TRBJ2-7,NA,NA,TRBV28,13,TGTGCCAGCAGTTTTGGAGCGGGCGGCGAGCAGTACTTC,CASSFGAGGEQYF
TRBJ2-1,once,NA,TRBV7-3,15,TGTGCCAGCAGCCAGAATAGCGCCTCCTACAATGAGCAGTTCTTC,CASSQNSASYNEQFF
TRBJ1-2,NA,NA,TRBV27,15,TGTGCCAGCAGCTTATCTCGGGGGGCGGCCAGCGGCTACACCTTC,CASSLSRGAASGYTF
TRBJ2-7,NA,TRBD1,TRBV28,15,TGTGCCAGCAGCTCTGGACAGGTCTTGATCTACGAGCAGTACTTC,CASSSGQVLIYEQYF
TRBJ2-7,NA,NA,TRBV11-2,16,TGTGCCAGCAGCCTTCAATCTTCATTAACAGCCTACGAGCAGTACTTC,CASSLQSSLTAYEQYF
TRBJ1-4,NA,NA,TRBV27,14,TGTGCCAGCAGTTTAACGGCAACTAATGAAAAACTGTTTTTT,CASSLTATNEKLFF